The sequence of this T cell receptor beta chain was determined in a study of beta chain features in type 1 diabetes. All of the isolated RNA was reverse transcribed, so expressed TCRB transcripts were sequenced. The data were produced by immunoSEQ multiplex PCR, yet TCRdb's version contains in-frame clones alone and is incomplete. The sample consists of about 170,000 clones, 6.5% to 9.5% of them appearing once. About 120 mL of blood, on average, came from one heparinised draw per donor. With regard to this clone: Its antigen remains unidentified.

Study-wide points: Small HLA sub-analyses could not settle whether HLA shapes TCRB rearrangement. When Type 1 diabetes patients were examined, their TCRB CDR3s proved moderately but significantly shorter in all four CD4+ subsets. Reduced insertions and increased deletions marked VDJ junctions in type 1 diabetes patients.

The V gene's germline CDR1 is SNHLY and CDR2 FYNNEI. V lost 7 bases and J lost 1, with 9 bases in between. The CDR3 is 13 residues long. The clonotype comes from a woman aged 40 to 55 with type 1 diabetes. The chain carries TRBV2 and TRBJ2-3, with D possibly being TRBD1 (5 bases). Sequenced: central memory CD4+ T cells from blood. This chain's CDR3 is CASTRERTDTQYF. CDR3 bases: TGTGCCAGCACCAGGGAACGCACAGATACGCAGTATTTT.